Listed below are T cell receptor beta chains from one sample, sequenced in a study of blood T cell repertoires in COVID-19. Only in-frame clones appear in the TCRdb table, and some are missing; sequencing was by immunoSEQ multiplex PCR. The sample includes more than 150,000 clones, 65% to 85% seen only once; the top ten take 2.9%. The material sequenced was peripheral blood. The receptors stem from a woman in her fifties or sixties with acute or convalescent COVID-19. Both conserved end residues are part of each CDR3. The D gene is left open where the match is weak. Clone size appears in some rows only: once, few, many, or a class for an expanded clone.

d_gene	abundance	v_gene	j_gene	CDR3nt	CDR3aa
TRBD1	NA	TRBV5-6	TRBJ2-6	TGTGCCAGCTGCCGGGACAGGCTACCTGCTGGGGCCAACGTCCTGACTTTC	CASCRDRLPAGANVLTF
TRBD1	NA	TRBV28	TRBJ1-2	TGTGCCACCGGAGGGACAGGGGGCGCTGACTATGGCTACACCTTC	CATGGTGGADYGYTF
TRBD2	NA	TRBV7-6	TRBJ2-1	TGTGCCAGCAGCACAGGACTAGCGGGGGCGAGCTCCTACAATGAGCAGTTCTTC	CASSTGLAGASSYNEQFF
TRBD1	NA	TRBV7-6	TRBJ1-6	TGTGCCAGCAGCTCCCCGACAGGGGCTAATTCACCCCTCCACTTT	CASSSPTGANSPLHF
TRBD1	NA	TRBV19	TRBJ2-6	TGTGCCAGTAGTAGACAGGGGATTAGCTCTGGGGCCAACGTCCTGACTTTC	CASSRQGISSGANVLTF
TRBD1	NA	TRBV28	TRBJ1-5	TGTGCCAGCAGGACTCGAACAGGGGCGAGCAATCAGCCCCAGCATTTT	CASRTRTGASNQPQHF
NA	once	TRBV7-2	TRBJ2-5	TGTGCCAGCAGCTCCCACTCAGGGGCCCCAGGGGAGACCCAGTACTTC	CASSSHSGAPGETQYF
TRBD2	NA	TRBV5-1	TRBJ2-2	TGCGCCCGCCGCCCCCGGGGGACTAGCGGGGGGCCATTCAGCGGGGAGCTGTTTTTT	CARRPRGTSGGPFSGELFF
TRBD1	NA	TRBV9	TRBJ2-6	TGTGCCAGCAGCGTAGCTACCCAGGGGGCTCTTACTGGGGCCAACGTCCTGACTTTC	CASSVATQGALTGANVLTF
NA	NA	TRBV6-1	TRBJ2-7	TGTGCCAGCAGTGATCTGGGGAGCTCCTACGAGCAGTACTTC	CASSDLGSSYEQYF
TRBD1	NA	TRBV4-3	TRBJ1-2	TGCGCCAGCAGCCAAGAAGCCCTAGCAGGGGGTAGGAGTAATGGCTACACCTTC	CASSQEALAGGRSNGYTF
TRBD1	NA	TRBV19	TRBJ2-7	TGTGCCAGTAGTTTGCGACAGGGTACTGCAAGGTACGAGCAGTACTTC	CASSLRQGTARYEQYF
NA	once	TRBV2	TRBJ1-6	TGTGCCAGCAGTGAAGACACCTCCTATAATTCACCCCTCCACTTT	CASSEDTSYNSPLHF
NA	NA	TRBV11-2	TRBJ2-1	TGTGCCAGCAGCTTAGGTGGCTGGAGCTCCTACAATGAGCAGTTCTTC	CASSLGGWSSYNEQFF
TRBD2	NA	TRBV19	TRBJ2-3	TGTGCCAGTAGTAGAGAAGGGGTGACGAGCGGGGGGGCCACGCAGTATTTT	CASSREGVTSGGATQYF
TRBD2	NA	TRBV9	TRBJ2-7	TGTGCCAGCAGCCCTCGGGCAGCGGGGGCCTCCTACGAGCAGTACTTC	CASSPRAAGASYEQYF
NA	few	TRBV7-9	TRBJ1-1	TGTGCCAACAGCCGGGGAGGGGGTTTGACTGAAGCTTTCTTT	CANSRGGGLTEAFF
TRBD2	NA	TRBV11-2	TRBJ2-1	TGTGCCAGCAGCACGGGACTAGCGGGGGCGAGCTCCTACAATGAGCAGTTCTTC	CASSTGLAGASSYNEQFF